These T cell receptor beta chains were read from a single sample in a study of cytomegalovirus exposure and HLA in healthy donors. Sequenced by immunoSEQ multiplex PCR; TCRdb stores in-frame clones only, minus some. The sample has around 150,000 clones; roughly four fifths are singletons. Sequences were obtained from PBMCs. The receptor source for this set is a woman aged 18 to 35 in good health and CMV-seronegative. Both conserved end residues are part of each CDR3. Each record gives: V gene, clone size, CDR3 protein. Clone sizes are given selectively: once, few, many, or a class where the clone is expanded.

v_call: TRBV7-9
clone_size: few
cdr3_aa: CASSLVPGSRTDTQYF

v_call: TRBV7-7
clone_size: NA
cdr3_aa: CASSPLAGGRTDTQYF

v_call: TRBV7-2
clone_size: NA
cdr3_aa: CASSKGLAGETQYF

v_call: TRBV14
clone_size: NA
cdr3_aa: CASSQDYGAGEGYTF

v_call: TRBV6-5
clone_size: NA
cdr3_aa: CASARQGGKYGYTF

v_call: TRBV6-5
clone_size: NA
cdr3_aa: CASSYSGSTEAFF

v_call: TRBV6-1
clone_size: NA
cdr3_aa: CASRGLAASTDTQYF

v_call: TRBV4-1
clone_size: NA
cdr3_aa: CASSQEGGLNTEAFF

v_call: TRBV10-3
clone_size: NA
cdr3_aa: CAISEAAGRYYGYTF

v_call: TRBV11-1
clone_size: NA
cdr3_aa: CASSSLTDQPQHF

v_call: TRBV5-1
clone_size: NA
cdr3_aa: CASSPINWGTFDEQFF

v_call: TRBV12-5
clone_size: once
cdr3_aa: CASGLLEEWVEQFF

v_call: TRBV6-1
clone_size: NA
cdr3_aa: CASSVYNRGPLVGYTF

v_call: TRBV6-1
clone_size: NA
cdr3_aa: CASREDSANEKLFF

v_call: TRBV7-9
clone_size: NA
cdr3_aa: CASRGRQGVPQETQYF

v_call: TRBV21-1
clone_size: NA
cdr3_aa: CASTPGTGNHEQYF

v_call: TRBV5-1
clone_size: NA
cdr3_aa: CASSLDLDRGRATNEKLFF

v_call: TRBV6-1
clone_size: NA
cdr3_aa: CASSDPTGGYYGYTF

v_call: TRBV7-6
clone_size: NA
cdr3_aa: CASSFPRAPNQPQHF

v_call: TRBV28
clone_size: NA
cdr3_aa: CASRTQGISYEQYF

v_call: TRBV19
clone_size: NA
cdr3_aa: CASDRGGVRDTEAFF

v_call: TRBV2
clone_size: NA
cdr3_aa: CASSQSGGYNEQFF

v_call: TRBV27
clone_size: NA
cdr3_aa: CASSLDGTGVYGYTF

v_call: TRBV5-6
clone_size: NA
cdr3_aa: CASRGQGRGLEQYF

v_call: TRBV25-1
clone_size: NA
cdr3_aa: CASSVTSGGPAEAFF

v_call: TRBV5-1
clone_size: once
cdr3_aa: CASSLGQGTFEASF

v_call: TRBV18
clone_size: NA
cdr3_aa: CASSPGHSYEQYF

v_call: TRBV2
clone_size: NA
cdr3_aa: CASRDSLLDEQFF

v_call: TRBV14
clone_size: NA
cdr3_aa: CASSQGVWEAYEQYF

v_call: TRBV4-1
clone_size: NA
cdr3_aa: CASSQRGGGDYGYTF

v_call: TRBV29-1
clone_size: NA
cdr3_aa: CSVEDLQDSDEQFF

v_call: TRBV30
clone_size: NA
cdr3_aa: CAWSLGLIASGNTIYF

v_call: TRBV4-1
clone_size: NA
cdr3_aa: CASSIQRSGTDTQYF

v_call: TRBV4-1
clone_size: NA
cdr3_aa: CASSRGGVETQYF

v_call: TRBV7-9
clone_size: NA
cdr3_aa: CASSLAQGRGKNIQYF

v_call: TRBV28
clone_size: few
cdr3_aa: CASAQRQTIYEQYF

v_call: TRBV29-1
clone_size: NA
cdr3_aa: CSVEARGGETQYF

v_call: TRBV2
clone_size: NA
cdr3_aa: CASSYTGTGELFF

v_call: TRBV19
clone_size: NA
cdr3_aa: CASSPGGANGELFF

v_call: TRBV29-1
clone_size: NA
cdr3_aa: CSVEMKGWYTEAFF

v_call: TRBV5-4
clone_size: NA
cdr3_aa: CASSLGWGVDEQYF

v_call: TRBV9
clone_size: NA
cdr3_aa: CASSVSGRASNEQFF

v_call: TRBV2
clone_size: NA
cdr3_aa: CASSEAETEKNIQYF

v_call: TRBV5-4
clone_size: once
cdr3_aa: CASSQPGQGVYEQYF

v_call: TRBV7-2
clone_size: NA
cdr3_aa: CASSSTRANYGYTF

v_call: TRBV11-1
clone_size: NA
cdr3_aa: CASKSGSQPGETQYF

v_call: TRBV29-1
clone_size: NA
cdr3_aa: CSVEETGFSYEQYF

v_call: TRBV4-1
clone_size: few
cdr3_aa: CASSPRVDTQYF

v_call: TRBV28
clone_size: few
cdr3_aa: CASSPDTGRWNIQYF

v_call: TRBV4-1
clone_size: NA
cdr3_aa: CASSQVSGRSTDTQYF

v_call: TRBV5-1
clone_size: NA
cdr3_aa: CASSPGHLNTEAFF

v_call: TRBV18
clone_size: few
cdr3_aa: CASSPLAGGLTDTQYF

v_call: TRBV21-1
clone_size: NA
cdr3_aa: CATGTGRRIAGGPNSYEQYF

v_call: TRBV6-5
clone_size: NA
cdr3_aa: CASSSPSGRTYEQYF

v_call: TRBV4-1
clone_size: NA
cdr3_aa: CASSQAFGQNNQPQHF